These 16 T cell receptor beta chains were all obtained from the same sample, sequenced in a study of CD8 T cells in ankylosing spondylitis. TCRdb re-analysed the 5' RACE reads in MiXCR, keeping a single row per CDR3 protein. Of more than 600,000 distinct CDR3 sequences in the sample, 15% to 20% were seen once. Their recognized antigens are unknown. General observations from the study: There was a TCR beta motif, made of fewer than 10 highly homologous variants, that appeared characteristic of ankylosing spondylitis blood.

Input material: blood, either unsorted or a sorted T cell fraction (not recorded which). The receptor source for this set is a male donor with ankylosing spondylitis.

This clonotype was counted a few times. The CDR3 here is CASSKQGAGNTEAFF. CDR3 bases: TGTGCCAGCAGTAAACAGGGGGCAGGGAACACTGAAGCTTTCTTT. The chain combines TRBV2 with TRBJ1-1, with 9 bases that match TRBD1. Losses at the gene ends were 5 bases for V and 1 base for J; bases not matched to a gene: 5. CDR1 and CDR2 from the germline V gene are SNHLY and FYNNEI. This CDR3 region has 15 residues.

V gene TRBV29-1 combines with J gene TRBJ2-3; D is unresolved. CDR3 length: 14 amino acids. CDR1 and CDR2 from the germline V gene are SQVTM and ANQGSEA. V was cut by 3 bases and J by 1 base, with 11 bases left in between. The CDR3 sequence is CSVELSLGTDTQYF. As DNA, the CDR3 is TGCAGCGTTGAGTTGTCTCTCGGCACAGATACGCAGTATTTT.

This clonotype was observed many times. The rearrangement links TRBV7-9 to TRBJ2-7; D remains unclear. This CDR3 has 12 residues. Trimming removed 6 bases from V and 7 bases from J, with 13 bases in between. Germline V gene data show CDR1 as SEHNR and CDR2 as FQNEAQ (reference sequence). The CDR3: CASRPTLREQYF. In nucleotides, the CDR3 is TGTGCCAGCAGGCCAACACTCCGGGAGCAGTACTTC.

This clonotype was observed a handful of times. The V call is TRBV9, the J call TRBJ2-7, with D hard to call. This CDR3 spans 15 amino acids. Germline values: CDR1 SGDLS, CDR2 YYNGEE. V lost 0 bases and J 1 base, leaving 11 bases between the germline ends. CDR3 sequence: CASSVGPARSYEQYF. In nucleotides, the CDR3 is TGTGCCAGCAGCGTAGGCCCGGCCCGATCCTACGAGCAGTACTTC.

The sample holds a few counts of this clonotype. The V and J genes are TRBV29-1 and TRBJ2-1; TRBD1 might be the D (6 bases). V lost 3 bases to trimming and J lost 2 bases, with 8 bases between them. The germline CDR1 and CDR2 sequences are SQVTM and ANQGSEA. The CDR3 has 13 amino acids. CDR3: CSVDGQPYNEQFF. CDR3 DNA: TGCAGCGTTGACGGACAGCCCTACAATGAGCAGTTCTTC.

The V gene is TRBV5-1, the J gene TRBJ1-3; 11 nucleotides agree with TRBD1. The germline CDR1 and CDR2 sequences are SGHRS and YFSETQ. V lost 7 bases, J lost 8 bases, and 14 bases stayed unmatched. The CDR3 length is 16 residues. CDR3 in amino acids: CASSPTGQGDSDTIYF. DNA of the CDR3: TGCGCCAGCTCACCGACGGGACAGGGGGATTCGGACACCATATATTTT.

This clonotype was counted a few times. The V and J genes are TRBV14 and TRBJ2-5; D may be TRBD1 (6 bases). V was pared by 4 bases and J by 0 bases, with 9 bases between. The CDR3 has 14 amino acids. The germline gives CDR1 SGHDN, CDR2 FVKESK. The chain's CDR3 is CASSRTDHQETQYF. CDR3 coding DNA: TGTGCCAGCAGCCGGACAGACCACCAAGAGACCCAGTACTTC.

This clonotype was counted at least ten times. The chain uses TRBV12-3 or TRBV12-4 and TRBJ1-5, with D perhaps matching TRBD1 (5 bases). The CDR3 runs 16 residues. Trimming cost V 5 bases and J 0 bases, with 14 bases left between them. The CDR3 is CASSPETVDSNQPQHF. The CDR3 region has the DNA TGTGCCAGCAGTCCCGAGACAGTAGATAGCAATCAGCCCCAGCATTTT.

This clonotype came up a few times. The CDR3 coding sequence is TGCAGTGCGCCGGGACAGGGGTTCCACGAGCAGTACTTC. Its translation: CSAPGQGFHEQYF. The J gene is TRBJ2-7, the V gene TRBV20-1; 10 nucleotides line up with TRBD1. This CDR3 is 13 amino acids long. Trimming took 6 bases from V and 5 from J; bases not matched to a gene: 7. From germline, CDR1 is DFQATT and CDR2 SNEGSKA (reference sequence).

This clonotype was observed a few times. The rearrangement links TRBV29-1 to TRBJ2-7; tentatively, D is TRBD1 or TRBD2 (5 bases each). Trimming cost V 7 bases and J 5 bases, with 21 bases left between them. The CDR3 runs to 14 residues. The germline V gene has CDR1 SQVTM and CDR2 ANQGSEA. The CDR3 nucleotides read TGCAGCGCTTCCGAACCTGGGACGGCCCACGAGCAGTACTTC. Translation: CSASEPGTAHEQYF.

The chain links TRBV7-3 to TRBJ2-1, with 11 bases fitting TRBD2. The germline gives CDR1 SGHTA, CDR2 FQGTGA. V lost 5 bases and J lost 7; bases outside the gene matches: 4. This CDR3 comprises 14 residues. CDR3 nucleotides: TGTGCCAGCAGCCCGACTAGCGGGGTAAATGAGCAGTTCTTC. This codes for CASSPTSGVNEQFF.

This chain links TRBV20-1 with TRBJ2-2; TRBD2 agrees at 7 bases. Per the germline V gene, CDR1 is DFQATT and CDR2 is SNEGSKA (reference sequence). The CDR3 is 16 residues long. The junction had 9 bases not matched to a gene; V was cut back by 4 bases and J by 1 base. The CDR3 nucleotides read TGCAGTGCTACCCTAACTAGCGAGAAGAACACCGGGGAGCTGTTTTTT. Protein sequence: CSATLTSEKNTGELFF.

This clonotype has at least ten counts. Just one base apart from a much larger clone, this may be a read error. V usage is TRBV5-1 and J usage is TRBJ1-1; D is undetermined. Germline CDR1 is SGHRS and CDR2 is YFSETQ. Trimming stripped 0 bases from V and 6 bases from J, with 6 bases between. The CDR3 covers 12 residues. CDR3 nucleotide sequence: TGCGCCAGCAGCTTGGAGGGCCCTGAAGCTTTCTTT. This gives the protein CASSLEGPEAFF.

This clonotype has a handful of counts. This chain connects TRBV7-2 to TRBJ2-1; D ambiguous. The V and J ends lost 4 bases and 13 bases respectively, with 11 bases between them. The V gene's germline CDR1 is SGHTA and CDR2 FQGNSA. The CDR3 covers 11 residues. CDR3 in DNA: TGTGCCAGCAGCTATAACACGGGCCAGTTCTTC. It is translated as CASSYNTGQFF.

The J gene is TRBJ2-5, the V gene TRBV12-3 or TRBV12-4; 9 nucleotides align to TRBD2. The CDR3 sequence is 16 residues long. The ends lost 3 bases at V and 5 bases at J; junction bases unmatched: 10. The CDR3 here is CASSFGLARAGETQYF. The CDR3 region has the DNA TGTGCCAGCAGTTTTGGACTAGCGCGGGCGGGGGAGACCCAGTACTTC.

The table lists this clonotype with a few counts. V gene TRBV20-1 combines with J gene TRBJ2-7, with TRBD2 as a possible D gene (7 bases). CDR3 length: 15 residues. The V gene's germline CDR1 is DFQATT and CDR2 SNEGSKA (reference sequence). V was clipped by 0 bases and J by 4 bases, with 16 bases between them. The chain's CDR3 is CSARDETGGLYEQYF. In DNA, the CDR3 is TGCAGTGCTAGAGATGAGACGGGGGGCCTTTACGAGCAGTACTTC.